This T cell receptor beta chain came from a study of cytomegalovirus exposure and HLA in healthy donors. TCRdb's table, derived via immunoSEQ multiplex PCR, lists solely in-frame clones and lacks some. The sample lists approximately 230,000 clones, roughly nine tenths occurring once. Study findings and constraints: Among TCR sequences, most were rare, though some public TCRs appeared in many donors. The investigators catalogued 150 to 200 TCR beta chains as cytomegalovirus-associated.

The CDR3 is 17 amino acids. Trimming removed 4 bases from V and 4 bases from J; junction bases left unmatched: 8. Germline V gene sequence: CDR1 MGHRA, CDR2 YSYEKL. Remarks on this clone: Its antigen is undetermined.

V is TRBV4-1 and J is TRBJ2-1; 12 nucleotides align to TRBD2. The sample was PBMCs. The clonotype originates from a man younger than 35 in good health and CMV-seropositive. DNA for the CDR3: TGCGCCAGCAGCCCAGGTCTAGCGGGAGGGTTATACAATGAGCAGTTCTTC. Its protein is CASSPGLAGGLYNEQFF.